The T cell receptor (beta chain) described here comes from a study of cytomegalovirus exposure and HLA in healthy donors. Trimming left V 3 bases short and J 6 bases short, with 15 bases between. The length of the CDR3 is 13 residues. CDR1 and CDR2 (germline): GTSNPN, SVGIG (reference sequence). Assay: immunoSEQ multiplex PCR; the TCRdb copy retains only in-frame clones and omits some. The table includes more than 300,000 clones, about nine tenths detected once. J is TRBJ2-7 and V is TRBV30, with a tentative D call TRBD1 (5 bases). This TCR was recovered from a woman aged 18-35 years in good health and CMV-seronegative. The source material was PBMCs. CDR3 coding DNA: TGTGCCTGGAGCCCCGTCCCTCAGGGCGAGCAGTACTTC. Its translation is CAWSPVPQGEQYF. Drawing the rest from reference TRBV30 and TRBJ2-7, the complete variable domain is SQTIHQWPATLVQPVGSPLSLECTVEGTSNPNLYWYRQAAGRGLQLLFYSVGIGQISSEVPQNLSASRPQDRQFILSSKKLLLSDSGFYLCAWSPVPQGEQYFGPGTRLTVT.